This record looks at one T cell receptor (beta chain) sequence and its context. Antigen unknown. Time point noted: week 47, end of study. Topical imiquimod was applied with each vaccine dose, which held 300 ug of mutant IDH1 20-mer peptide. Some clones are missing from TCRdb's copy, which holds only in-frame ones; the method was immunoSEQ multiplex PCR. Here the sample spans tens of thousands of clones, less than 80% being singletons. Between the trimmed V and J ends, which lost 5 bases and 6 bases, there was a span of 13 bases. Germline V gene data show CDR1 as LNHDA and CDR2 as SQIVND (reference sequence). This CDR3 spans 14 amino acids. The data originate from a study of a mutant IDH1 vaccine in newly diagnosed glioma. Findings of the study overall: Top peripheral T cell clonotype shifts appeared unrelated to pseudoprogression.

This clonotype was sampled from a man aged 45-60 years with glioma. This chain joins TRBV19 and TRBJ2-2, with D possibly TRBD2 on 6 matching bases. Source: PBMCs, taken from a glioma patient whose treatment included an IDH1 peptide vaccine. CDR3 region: CASSLYRGSGELFF. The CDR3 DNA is TGTGCCAGTAGTCTCTACCGGGGGTCCGGGGAGCTGTTTTTT.